Given below is one T cell receptor (beta chain) in context. Produced via immunoSEQ multiplex PCR; TCRdb's table is partial and in-frame only. The table records 30,000 to 35,000 clones, 90% of them present only once. The data belong to a study of T cell changes during pregnancy in multiple sclerosis. Sequencing used CD8+ T cells from peripheral blood mononuclear cells, obtained after pregnancy. The origin of this receptor is a female donor with multiple sclerosis, enrolled in a pregnancy study.

CDR3 coding DNA: TGCAGCGTTGAAGAAGGGCTAGCGGGGGGAACCTACAATGAGCAGTTCTTC. Protein sequence: CSVEEGLAGGTYNEQFF. V is TRBV29-1 and J is TRBJ2-1; TRBD2 aligns across 11 bases. The CDR3 is made up of 17 amino acids. The V and J ends lost 0 bases and 2 bases, in that order; junction bases with no gene match: 6. Germline lookup yields CDR1 SQVTM and CDR2 ANQGSEA.